The clone carrying this T cell receptor beta chain was seen only a few times. The germline gene is not matched at one end of the junction; a read error may be the cause. This record comes from a study of molecular identifiers for immune sequencing clone quantification. TCRdb passed the PCR reads through MiXCR, listing each CDR3 protein once. The table includes about 630,000 distinct CDR3 sequences, about 25% detected once. Per the germline V gene, CDR1 is MNHNY and CDR2 is SVGAGI (reference sequence). The CDR3 totals 14 residues. This chain links TRBV6-6 with TRBJ2-1; 12 bases are a match to TRBD2. This receptor was identified in a human donor in good health. Some libraries in this study had Jurkat cell RNA spiked in. Sample: naive CD8+ T cells from blood, with Jurkat cell RNA spiked in. Subset described: FACS-sorted CD8+CD4-CCR7+CD45RA+ naive T cells. Here the CDR3 reads CASRRLAGDNEQLF. CDR3 sequence (DNA): TGTGCCAGCAGGAGACTAGCGGGGGACAATGAGCAGCTCTTC.